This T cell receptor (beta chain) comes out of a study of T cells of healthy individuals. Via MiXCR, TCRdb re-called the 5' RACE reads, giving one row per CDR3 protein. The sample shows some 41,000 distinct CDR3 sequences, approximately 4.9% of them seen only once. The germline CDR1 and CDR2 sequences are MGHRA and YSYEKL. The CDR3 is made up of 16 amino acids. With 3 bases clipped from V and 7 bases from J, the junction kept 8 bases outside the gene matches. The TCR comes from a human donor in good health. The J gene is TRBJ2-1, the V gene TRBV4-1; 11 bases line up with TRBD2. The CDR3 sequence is CASSQPGLAVLNEQFF. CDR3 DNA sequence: TGCGCCAGCAGCCAGCCGGGACTAGCGGTCCTTAATGAGCAGTTCTTC.